The 29 T cell receptor beta chains in this list originate from one sample, sequenced in a study of cytomegalovirus exposure and HLA in healthy donors. Use of 60 Vbeta and 13 Jbeta primers characterized the PCR. Here immunoSEQ multiplex PCR was the method, and the copy in TCRdb shows in-frame clones only, minus some. The sample lists roughly 160,000 clones; roughly 80% were seen once. The material sequenced was PBMCs. The receptors derive from a man aged 18 to 29 in good health and CMV-seropositive.

This clone has at least ten counts. The CDR3 loop reads CASSYSLNYGYTF. For the CDR3, the DNA is TGTGCCAGCAGTTACTCCCTCAACTATGGCTACACCTTC. The chain joins TRBV6-6 to TRBJ1-2; D unclear. V lost 0 bases, J lost 2 bases, and 4 bases lay in between. The CDR3 runs to 13 residues. The germline V gene encodes CDR1 MNHNY and CDR2 SVGAGI (reference sequence).

The chain couples TRBV10-3 to TRBJ2-7, with TRBD2 as a possible D gene (5 bases). The CDR3 is 18 amino acids. The germline V and J ends were trimmed by 0 bases and 3 bases, with 21 bases remaining between them. Per germline, CDR1 ENHRY and CDR2 SYGVKD. CDR3 region: CAISESSSAASRFYEQYF. As DNA, the CDR3 is TGTGCCATCAGTGAGTCATCATCAGCGGCTAGCCGATTCTACGAGCAGTACTTC.

This clone has a single count. The chain combines TRBV4-2 with TRBJ2-5; TRBD2 aligns across 11 bases. J lost 5 bases, V lost 1 base, and 6 bases had no gene match. Germline V gene data show CDR1 as LGHNA and CDR2 as YNFKEQ. The CDR3 runs to 16 residues. DNA for the CDR3: TGTGCCAGCAGCCAAGCATTAGCGGGGGGGCGGGAGACCCAGTACTTC. It yields the protein CASSQALAGGRETQYF.

V usage is TRBV18 and J usage is TRBJ1-2; 10 bases match TRBD1. The CDR3 contains 14 residues. Germline V gives CDR1 KGHSH, CDR2 LQKENI. Losses at the gene ends were 3 bases for V and 7 bases for J; bases not matched to a gene: 5. The DNA of the CDR3 is TGTGCCAGCTCACCCTCGGACAGGGGGTCTGGCTACACCTTC. Translation gives CASSPSDRGSGYTF.

The chain recombines TRBV27 with TRBJ2-7, with a tentative D call TRBD1 (6 bases). This CDR3 spans 14 amino acids. CDR1 and CDR2 (germline): MNHEY, SMNVEV (reference sequence). The ends were cut back, 1 base at V and 2 bases at J, with 9 bases in the middle. The CDR3 coding sequence is TGTGCCAGCAGTTTATTCAGGGGAACCTACGAGCAGTACTTC. This encodes CASSLFRGTYEQYF.

The rearrangement uses TRBV6-6 and TRBJ2-7; tentative D call: TRBD1 (6 bases). Germline V CDR1 and CDR2: MNHNY, SVGAGI (reference sequence). Trimming removed 5 bases at V and 6 bases at J, with 17 bases between. CDR3 length equals 14 residues. DNA for the CDR3: TGTGCCAGCAGTCAGGGGTACAGAACAGGCGAGCAGTACTTC. This encodes CASSQGYRTGEQYF.

The chain joins TRBV27 to TRBJ1-5; D perhaps matches TRBD1 (5 bases). V lost 6 bases and J lost 2, with 5 bases in between. CDR1 is MNHEY, CDR2 SMNVEV, per germline (reference sequence). CDR3 size: 12 residues. The CDR3 reads CASSRGNQPQHF. In DNA form, the CDR3 reads TGTGCCAGCAGCAGGGGCAATCAGCCCCAGCATTTT.

This clone was picked up a small number of times. This rearrangement joins TRBV5-4 to TRBJ2-2; a possible D gene is TRBD2 (5 bases). V lost 3 bases to trimming and J lost 2 bases, with 8 bases between them. This CDR3 contains 14 residues. Germline V gives CDR1 SGHNT, CDR2 YYREEE (reference sequence). CDR3: CASSWTSNTGELFF. In nucleotides, the CDR3 is TGTGCCAGCAGCTGGACTTCCAACACCGGGGAGCTGTTTTTT.

The chain employs TRBV29-1 and TRBJ1-5, with 7 bases that match TRBD1. The CDR3 consists of 12 residues. J lost 5 bases, V lost 4 bases, and 2 bases had no gene match. Germline V gives CDR1 SQVTM, CDR2 ANQGSEA. CDR3 DNA: TGCAGCGTTGGGGACAGAGATCAGCCCCAGCATTTT. Translating it yields CSVGDRDQPQHF.

The chain combines TRBV7-3 with TRBJ2-2; weak D call: TRBD1 (6 bases). Germline V gene lookup returns CDR1 SGHTA and CDR2 FQGTGA. The ends were cut back, 5 bases at V and 4 bases at J, with 17 bases in the middle. The CDR3 sequence is 16 residues long. CDR3 in DNA: TGTGCCAGCAGCCTCATGGGGACATTGGGCACCGGGGAGCTGTTTTTT. Translation: CASSLMGTLGTGELFF.

This rearrangement joins TRBV29-1 to TRBJ1-2, with 11 bases fitting TRBD1. V trimming: 2 bases; J trimming: 7 bases; junction bases outside the gene matches: 9. The CDR3 runs to 15 residues. Germline-derived CDR1 and CDR2 are SQVTM and ANQGSEA. The CDR3, as DNA: TGCAGCGTTGAAAGGACAGGGGGCGTTGGTAGTGGCTACACCTTC. It yields the protein CSVERTGGVGSGYTF.

Points on this clone: The sample contains more than one DNA sequence encoding this CDR3. This rearrangement joins TRBV15 to TRBJ1-4; possibly TRBD1 for D (6 bases). The CDR3 loop spans 17 amino acids. Germline V gene sequence: CDR1 LNHNV, CDR2 YYDKDF (reference sequence). Deletions cut 0 bases from V and 8 bases from J, with 19 bases between. CDR3 residues: CATSREIGGATGEKLFF. CDR3 in DNA: TGTGCCACCAGCAGAGAGATTGGGGGGGCAACTGGGGAAAAACTGTTTTTT.

This clone was recorded only once. The chain has TRBV9 and TRBJ2-7; possible D gene TRBD2, 6 bases. The CDR3 is 17 amino acids. CDR1 is SGDLS and CDR2 is YYNGEE in the germline V gene. V was clipped by 4 bases and J by 2 bases, with 22 bases between them. The CDR3 region is CASSPSPKRVAPYEQYF. In DNA, the CDR3 is TGTGCCAGCAGCCCGTCTCCGAAGCGGGTCGCACCCTACGAGCAGTACTTC.

This clone occurred a few times. The chain combines TRBV9 with TRBJ1-2; TRBD1 matches 8 bases. Germline V CDR1 and CDR2: SGDLS, YYNGEE. CDR3 size: 14 residues. J was trimmed by 8 bases and V by 4 bases; bases with no gene match: 10. The CDR3 DNA follows: TGTGCCAGCAGCTTCCACAGGGGGGGTTACGGCTACACCTTC. Translated: CASSFHRGGYGYTF.

The CDR3 protein is CASSIRQGSGELFF. CDR3 bases: TGTGCCAGTAGTATACGGCAGGGCTCCGGGGAGCTGTTTTTT. The V gene is TRBV19, the J gene TRBJ2-2, with a tentative D call TRBD1 (5 bases). The ends were cut back, 2 bases at V and 6 bases at J, with 10 bases in the middle. The CDR3 is 14 residues long. Germline CDR1 and CDR2: LNHDA and SQIVND (reference sequence).

The chain joins TRBV27 to TRBJ2-2, with D unresolved. The ends were cut back, 0 bases at V and 6 bases at J, with 5 bases in the middle. The CDR3 has 13 residues. The V gene's germline CDR1 is MNHEY and CDR2 SMNVEV (reference sequence). The CDR3 bases are TGTGCCAGCAGTTTATCGTCTGCCGGGGAGCTGTTTTTT. It yields the protein CASSLSSAGELFF.

As for this clone: The junction and the germline gene differ at one end; a read error may be behind it. This rearrangement joins TRBV7-9 to TRBJ1-5; unclear D gene. The CDR3 is 14 residues long. The germline gives CDR1 SEHNR, CDR2 FQNEAQ (reference sequence). DNA for the CDR3: TGTTCCAGCAGCTTAGCTCCAACAGATCAGCCCCAGCATTTT. Its translation: CSSSLAPTDQPQHF.

The chain recombines TRBV11-1 with TRBJ1-1, with 8 bases matching TRBD1. This CDR3 spans 15 amino acids. The V segment lost 4 bases and the J segment 4 bases; nucleotides outside the gene matches: 8. Germline V gives CDR1 SGHAT, CDR2 FQDESV (reference sequence). Written as DNA, the CDR3 is TGTGCCAGCAGCTCCGGACAGGGATGGGGCACTGAAGCTTTCTTT. This codes for CASSSGQGWGTEAFF. The variable domain in full, with the rest retrieved from reference TRBV11-1 and TRBJ1-1, is EAEVAQSPRYKITEKSQAVAFWCDPISGHATLYWYRQILGQGPELLVQFQDESVVDDSQLPKDRFSAERLKGVDSTLKIQPAELGDSAMYLCASSSGQGWGTEAFFGQGTRLTVV.

The chain's CDR3 is CASRPRGSAANEQFF. The CDR3 coding sequence is TGTGCCAGCAGACCGCGGGGGTCGGCTGCCAATGAGCAGTTCTTC. The rearrangement uses TRBV6-1 and TRBJ2-1; 7 bases map to TRBD2. The CDR3 spans 15 residues. The germline V gene encodes CDR1 MNHNS and CDR2 SASEGT. The V gene end was trimmed by 6 bases and the J gene end by 6 bases; junction bases not matched to a gene: 11.

The V and J genes are TRBV11-2 and TRBJ2-5; possible D gene TRBD1, 6 bases. Germline V gene data show CDR1 as SGHAT and CDR2 as FQNNGV. This CDR3 is built from 13 residues. Trimming took 1 base from V and 11 from J, leaving 14 bases between them. CDR3 loop: CASSLVLKGEQYF. The CDR3 DNA reads TGTGCCAGCAGCTTAGTCCTTAAGGGGGAGCAGTACTTC.

The chain carries TRBV6-1 and TRBJ1-3; the D is unclear. From germline, CDR1 is MNHNS and CDR2 SASEGT. Trimming removed 7 bases at V and 0 bases at J, with 7 bases between. This CDR3 region has 13 residues. CDR3 sequence: CASIAISGNTIYF. The CDR3 coding sequence is TGTGCCAGCATTGCGATCTCTGGAAACACCATATATTTT.

This sequence joins TRBV6-5 and TRBJ2-5; 10 bases line up with TRBD2. Per germline, CDR1 MNHEY and CDR2 SVGAGI. This CDR3 is built from 15 residues. V shed 6 bases, J shed 5 bases, and the junction held 9 bases outside the gene matches. The CDR3 bases are TGTGCCAGCAGACTAATAGCGGGAGGTCGGGAGACCCAGTACTTC. Translation gives CASRLIAGGRETQYF.

The chain carries TRBV11-2 and TRBJ1-1, with D unresolved. Germline V gene data show CDR1 as SGHAT and CDR2 as FQNNGV. V gave up 5 bases and J gave up 3 bases, with 13 bases separating them. The CDR3 is made up of 14 amino acids. The CDR3 is CASSPSQLYTEAFF. The DNA for the CDR3 is TGTGCCAGCAGCCCATCACAGCTATACACTGAAGCTTTCTTT.

The chain carries TRBV5-1 and TRBJ2-1, with TRBD2 identical over 9 bases. CDR3 length: 15 residues. The trim removed 0 bases at V and 9 bases at J, leaving 7 bases unmatched. Germline-derived CDR1 and CDR2 are SGHRS and YFSETQ. The CDR3 DNA follows: TGCGCCAGCAGCTTGGTGGCGGGAGGGCCTAGTGAGCAGTTCTTC. It translates to CASSLVAGGPSEQFF.

This chain joins TRBV19 and TRBJ1-1, with D perhaps matching TRBD1 (5 bases). Per germline, CDR1 LNHDA and CDR2 SQIVND (reference sequence). The CDR3 sequence is 16 residues long. V lost 0 bases and J lost 5, with 16 bases in between. CDR3 amino acids: CASSIDPRTTATEAFF. CDR3 nucleotide sequence: TGTGCCAGTAGTATAGATCCCCGGACAACGGCTACTGAAGCTTTCTTT.

V and J are TRBV14 and TRBJ2-7, with 7 bases that match TRBD2. The V gene end was trimmed by 6 bases and the J gene end by 3 bases; junction bases not matched to a gene: 5. Germline CDR1 SGHDN, CDR2 FVKESK. The CDR3 length is 13 residues. In DNA form, the CDR3 reads TGTGCCAGCAGGGAAGGGGAGGGCTACGAGCAGTACTTC. Protein: CASREGEGYEQYF.

This clone was recorded once. The chain links TRBV6-1 to TRBJ1-1; no clear D. Per the germline V gene, CDR1 is MNHNS and CDR2 is SASEGT. The CDR3 contains 13 residues. Trimming left V 3 bases short and J 4 bases short, with 9 bases between. CDR3 residues: CASSDVRITEAFF. CDR3 nucleotide sequence: TGTGCCAGCAGTGATGTCAGGATCACTGAAGCTTTCTTT.

This clone was seen a handful of times. V gene TRBV10-3 combines with J gene TRBJ2-1, with 9 bases identical to TRBD2. V was clipped by 8 bases and J by 8 bases; unmatched bases: 7. CDR1 is ENHRY, CDR2 SYGVKD, per germline. The length of the CDR3 is 13 residues. The CDR3 is CAIGDSGSDEQFF. CDR3 bases: TGTGCCATCGGGGATAGCGGGAGTGATGAGCAGTTCTTC.

V usage is TRBV7-3 and J usage is TRBJ2-2; the D is unclear. The CDR3 contains 16 residues. Per germline, CDR1 SGHTA and CDR2 FQGTGA. The germline V and J ends were trimmed by 8 bases and 3 bases, with 19 bases remaining between them. In DNA form, the CDR3 reads TGTGCCAGCCCCCGACCCCTTTGTAGCTACACCGGGGAGCTGTTTTTT. Translated, it gives CASPRPLCSYTGELFF.